This TCR beta chain derives from a study of blood T cells in healthy people across ages. The overall study: Researchers report that template switching captured about one barcoded beta molecule per two T cells.

Each donor was a healthy Caucasian individual from Russia, aged about 6 to 95. There were at least 5.5 micrograms of total RNA extracted from every sample. It was with a sample-barcoded 5' primer and a J-beta primer mix that a second PCR of roughly 7 to 12 cycles was run. TCRdb processed the 5' RACE reads anew with MiXCR; each CDR3 protein has one entry. This table holds about 1.5 million distinct CDR3 sequences, 35% to 45% found once. The TCR was taken from a woman under 30 in good health. Sequenced input: blood.

CDR3 in amino acids: CASSNQDNEQFF. CDR3 nucleotide sequence: TGTGCCAGTTCGAATCAGGACAATGAGCAGTTCTTC. The rearrangement links TRBV2 to TRBJ2-1; no definite D call. V shed 9 bases and J shed 5 bases, with 11 bases lying between them. Germline CDR1 and CDR2: SNHLY and FYNNEI. The CDR3 is 12 residues long. Full variable domain (outside the CDR3, taken from reference TRBV2 and TRBJ2-1): EPEVTQTPSHQVTQMGQEVILRCVPISNHLYFYWYRQILGQKVEFLVSFYNNEISEKSEIFDDQFSVERPDGSNFTLKIRSTKLEDSAMYFCASSNQDNEQFFGPGTRLTVL.